These T cell receptor beta chains were read from a single sample in a study of blood T cell repertoires in COVID-19. The assay was immunoSEQ multiplex PCR, and TCRdb's table has in-frame clones only and misses some. Among roughly 100,000 clones, approximately 88% were seen once, and the ten largest hold around 4.5%. Source material: peripheral blood. The receptor source for this set is a human donor in a cohort sampled during active COVID-19. CDR3s include the opening cysteine and the closing phenylalanine or tryptophan. The D gene is left open where the match is weak. For some rows the clone size is stated as once, few or many, or as a class when expanded; others skip it.

>TRBV19|TRBJ2-2|.|TRBD1
TGTGCCAGTAGAACCGACAGGGGCTTCACCGGGGAGCTGTTTTTT
CASRTDRGFTGELFF
>TRBV6-4|TRBJ2-3|.|.
TGTGCCAGCAGTGATAGTGGACTCAGCACAGATACGCAGTATTTT
CASSDSGLSTDTQYF
>TRBV5-1|TRBJ1-2|.|TRBD1
TGCGCCAGCAGCTTAAGTCCCGGGACAGGGTATGACGACTATGGCTACACCTTC
CASSLSPGTGYDDYGYTF
>TRBV7-3|TRBJ1-1|.|.
TGTGCCAGCAGCTCACAGGTGACCACTGAAGCTTTCTTT
CASSSQVTTEAFF
>TRBV24-1|TRBJ2-7|once|TRBD1
TGTGCCACCAGTGCCGCGGGACAGGGGATTGAAGGCGAGCAGTACTTC
CATSAAGQGIEGEQYF
>TRBV11-2|TRBJ2-3|.|.
TGTGCCAGCAGCTTAAGCCCCACAGATACGCAGTATTTT
CASSLSPTDTQYF
>TRBV24-1|TRBJ1-1|once|.
TGTGCCACCAGTGATTTTGGAGCAACTGAAGCTTTCTTT
CATSDFGATEAFF
>TRBV6-1|TRBJ1-6|.|TRBD1
TGTGCCAGCAGTGAAGGACAGGGGAATTCACCCCTCCACTTT
CASSEGQGNSPLHF
>TRBV5-8|TRBJ1-2|.|TRBD1
TGTGCCAGCAGCTGGGGGACAGGGCTCGGCGGCTACACCTTC
CASSWGTGLGGYTF
>TRBV5-5|TRBJ2-1|.|.
TGTGCCAGCAGCTTGGAAGACTATCCCTACAATGAGCAGTTCTTC
CASSLEDYPYNEQFF
>TRBV18|TRBJ1-3|.|.
TGTGCCAGCTCAGAACAGGTCTCTGGAAACACCATATATTTT
CASSEQVSGNTIYF
>TRBV6-5|TRBJ1-1|.|TRBD1
TGTGCCAGCAGCCCCCGGACAGGGGGAGCTTTCTTT
CASSPRTGGAFF
>TRBV2|TRBJ1-1|.|TRBD1
TGTGCCAGCGGGGACAGGACCGTCGTAGCTTTCTTT
CASGDRTVVAFF
>TRBV6-5|TRBJ2-7|.|.
TGTGCTGTGACCGCAGGGGACAACTACGAGCAGTACTTC
CAVTAGDNYEQYF
>TRBV5-6|TRBJ2-3|.|TRBD1
TGTGCCAGCAGCTTGGCGGGGGACAGGGACGGAGATACGCAGTATTTT
CASSLAGDRDGDTQYF
>TRBV9|TRBJ2-7|.|.
TGTGCCAGCGGCCCAACAGGGAACTCCTACGAGCAGTACTTC
CASGPTGNSYEQYF
>TRBV6-5|TRBJ2-2|.|.
TGTGCCAGCACCAAATCACAGGGAATCACCGGGGAGCTGTTTTTT
CASTKSQGITGELFF
>TRBV6-5|TRBJ1-3|.|TRBD1
TGTGCCAGCAGTACAGGGGGCTCTGGAAACACCATATATTTT
CASSTGGSGNTIYF
>TRBV11-2|TRBJ1-2|.|.
TGTGCCAGCAGCTTAGTTCAGGGTTGGAACTATGGCTACACCTTC
CASSLVQGWNYGYTF
>TRBV21-1|TRBJ2-3|.|.
TGTGCCAGCAGCAAAGAAGTTAGCGGGGGGGCGGGCACAGATACGCAGTATTTT
CASSKEVSGGAGTDTQYF
>TRBV25-1|TRBJ2-7|.|TRBD1
TGTGCCAGCACGGACAGGGCGTACGAGCAGTACTTC
CASTDRAYEQYF
>TRBV7-3|TRBJ2-1|.|TRBD2
TGTGCCAGCAGCCGGACTAGCGGGGGGGACAATGAGCAGTTCTTC
CASSRTSGGDNEQFF
>TRBV9|TRBJ2-7|.|TRBD2
TGTGCCAGCAGCGTAATGACTAGCGAGGGTTCCGAGCAGTACTTC
CASSVMTSEGSEQYF
>TRBV2|TRBJ1-5|.|.
TGTGCCAGCAGCGCTCAGGCTTATAGCAATCAGCCCCAGCATTTT
CASSAQAYSNQPQHF
>TRBV6-2/TRBV6-3|TRBJ1-2|few|TRBD1
TGTGCCAGCAGTCACCGACAGGGGGCCGACACCTTC
CASSHRQGADTF